The clone carrying this T cell receptor (beta chain) was counted many times. CDR3 size: 16 residues. V lost 2 bases, J lost 0 bases, and 3 bases stayed unmatched. A single record per CDR3 protein comes from TCRdb applying MiXCR to the RT-PCR reads. The table shows around 700,000 distinct CDR3 sequences, with 14% occurring only once. This TCR came from a female donor in good health, serving as a healthy control. This chain joins TRBV12-3 or TRBV12-4 and TRBJ1-5; TRBD1 matches at 8 bases. The sample comprised memory CD4+ T cells from blood. The CDR3 region is CASSLFRGPSNQPQHF. Written as DNA, the CDR3 is TGTGCCAGCAGTTTATTCAGGGGGCCTAGCAATCAGCCCCAGCATTTT.